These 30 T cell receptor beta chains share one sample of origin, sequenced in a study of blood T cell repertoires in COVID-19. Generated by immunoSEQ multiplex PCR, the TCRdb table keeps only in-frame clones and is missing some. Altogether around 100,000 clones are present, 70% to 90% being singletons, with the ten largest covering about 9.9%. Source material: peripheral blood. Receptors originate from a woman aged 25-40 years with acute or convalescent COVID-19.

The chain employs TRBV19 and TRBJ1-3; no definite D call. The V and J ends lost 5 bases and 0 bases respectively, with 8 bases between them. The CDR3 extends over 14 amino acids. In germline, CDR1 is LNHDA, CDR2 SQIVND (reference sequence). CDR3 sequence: CASSGGTSGNTIYF. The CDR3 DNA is TGTGCCAGTAGTGGAGGTACCTCTGGAAACACCATATATTTT. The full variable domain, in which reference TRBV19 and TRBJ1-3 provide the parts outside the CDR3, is DGGITQSPKYLFRKEGQNVTLSCEQNLNHDAMYWYRQDPGQGLRLIYYSQIVNDFQKGDIAEGYSVSREKKESFPLTVTSAQKNPTAFYLCASSGGTSGNTIYFGEGSWLTVV.

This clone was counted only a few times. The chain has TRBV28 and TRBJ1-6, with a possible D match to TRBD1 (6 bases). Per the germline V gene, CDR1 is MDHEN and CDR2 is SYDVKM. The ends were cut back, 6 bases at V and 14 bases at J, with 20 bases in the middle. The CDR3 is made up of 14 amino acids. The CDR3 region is CASSTARGLGTLHF. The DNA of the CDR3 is TGTGCCAGCAGCACTGCCAGGGGTTTGGGAACCCTCCACTTT.

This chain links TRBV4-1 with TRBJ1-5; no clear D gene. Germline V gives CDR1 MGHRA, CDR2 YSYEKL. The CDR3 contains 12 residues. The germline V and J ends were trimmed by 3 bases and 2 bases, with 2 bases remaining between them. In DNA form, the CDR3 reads TGCGCCAGCAGCCACGGCAATCAGCCCCAGCATTTT. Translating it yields CASSHGNQPQHF.

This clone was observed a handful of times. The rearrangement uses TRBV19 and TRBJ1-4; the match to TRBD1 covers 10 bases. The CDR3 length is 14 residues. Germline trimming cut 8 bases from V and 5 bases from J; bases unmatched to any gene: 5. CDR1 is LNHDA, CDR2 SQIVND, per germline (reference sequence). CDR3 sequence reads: CASHPGQGNEKLFF. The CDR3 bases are TGTGCCAGTCACCCGGGACAGGGGAATGAAAAACTGTTTTTT.

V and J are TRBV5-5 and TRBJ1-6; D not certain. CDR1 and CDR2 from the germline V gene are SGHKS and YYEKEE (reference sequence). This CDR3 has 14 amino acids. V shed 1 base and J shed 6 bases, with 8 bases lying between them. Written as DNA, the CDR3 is TGTGCCAGCAGCTTGTGGCAGGTTAATTCACCCCTCCACTTT. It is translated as CASSLWQVNSPLHF.

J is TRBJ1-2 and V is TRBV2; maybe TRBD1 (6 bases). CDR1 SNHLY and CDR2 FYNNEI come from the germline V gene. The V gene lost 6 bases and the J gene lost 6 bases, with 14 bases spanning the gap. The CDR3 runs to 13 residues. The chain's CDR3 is CASRGDIRHGYTF. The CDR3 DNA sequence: TGTGCCAGCAGGGGGGACATTCGTCATGGCTACACCTTC.

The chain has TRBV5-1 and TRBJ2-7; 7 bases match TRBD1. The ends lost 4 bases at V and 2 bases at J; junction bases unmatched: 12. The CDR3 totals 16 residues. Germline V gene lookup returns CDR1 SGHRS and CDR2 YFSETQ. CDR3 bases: TGCGCCAGCAGCCGCGCACCCCATCAGGGGGCCTACGAGCAGTACTTC. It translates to CASSRAPHQGAYEQYF. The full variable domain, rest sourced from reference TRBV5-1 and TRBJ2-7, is KAGVTQTPRYLIKTRGQQVTLSCSPISGHRSVSWYQQTPGQGLQFLFEYFSETQRNKGNFPGRFSGRQFSNSRSEMNVSTLELGDSALYLCASSRAPHQGAYEQYFGPGTRLTVT.

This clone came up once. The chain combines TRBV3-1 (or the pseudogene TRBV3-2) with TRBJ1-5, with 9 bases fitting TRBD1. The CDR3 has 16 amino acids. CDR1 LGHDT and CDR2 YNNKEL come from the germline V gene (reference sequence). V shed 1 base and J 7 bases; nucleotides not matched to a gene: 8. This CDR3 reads CASSQAGTGSVQPQHF. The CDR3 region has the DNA TGTGCCAGCAGCCAAGCCGGGACAGGGAGCGTCCAGCCCCAGCATTTT.

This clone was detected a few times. CDR3 loop: CASTPQGEGAAGYTF. CDR3 nucleotide sequence: TGCGCCAGCACCCCTCAAGGCGAGGGGGCGGCTGGCTACACCTTC. The chain recombines TRBV4-1 with TRBJ1-2; TRBD1 agrees at 7 bases. There are 15 residues in the CDR3. V was clipped by 7 bases and J by 7 bases; unmatched bases: 15. Germline CDR1 MGHRA, CDR2 YSYEKL.

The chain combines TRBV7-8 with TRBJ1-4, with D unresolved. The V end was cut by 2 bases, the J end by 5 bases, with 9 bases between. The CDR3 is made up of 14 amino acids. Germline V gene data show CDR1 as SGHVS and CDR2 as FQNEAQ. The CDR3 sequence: CASSLRARNEKLFF. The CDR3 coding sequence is TGTGCCAGCAGCTTACGAGCGCGGAATGAAAAACTGTTTTTT.

This CDR3 is CATSDLGQGAGLDYGYTF. Here the CDR3 DNA reads TGTGCCACCAGTGATTTGGGACAGGGGGCCGGCTTAGACTATGGCTACACCTTC. The gene calls are TRBV24-1 and TRBJ1-2; 11 positions agree with TRBD1. The junction had 8 bases not matched to a gene; V was cut back by 0 bases and J by 3 bases. CDR1 is KGHDR, CDR2 SFDVKD, per germline. CDR3 size: 18 residues.

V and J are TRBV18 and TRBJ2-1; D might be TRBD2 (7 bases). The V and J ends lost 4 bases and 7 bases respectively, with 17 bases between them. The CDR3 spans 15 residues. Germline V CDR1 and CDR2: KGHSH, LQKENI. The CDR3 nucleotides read TGTGCCAGCTCACTCCGGGGGGCCTCGAATAATGAGCAGTTCTTC. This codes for CASSLRGASNNEQFF.

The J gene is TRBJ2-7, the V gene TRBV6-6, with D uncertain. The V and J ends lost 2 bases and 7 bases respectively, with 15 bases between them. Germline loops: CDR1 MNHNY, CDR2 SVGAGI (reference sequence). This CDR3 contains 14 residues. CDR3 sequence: CASSYEAAPGEQYF. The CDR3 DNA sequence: TGTGCCAGCAGTTACGAGGCCGCCCCTGGGGAGCAGTACTTC.

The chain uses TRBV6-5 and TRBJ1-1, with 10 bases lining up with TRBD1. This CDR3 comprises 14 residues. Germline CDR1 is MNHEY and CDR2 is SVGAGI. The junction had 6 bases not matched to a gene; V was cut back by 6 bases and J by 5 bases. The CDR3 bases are TGTGCCAGCAGATACCCGGGACAGGGGACTGAAGCTTTCTTT. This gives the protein CASRYPGQGTEAFF.

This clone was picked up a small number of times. For the CDR3, the DNA is TGTGCCAGCAGTGAAAGGGGTCCTTTTTCACCCCTCCACTTT. Translating gives CASSERGPFSPLHF. This chain uses TRBV2 with TRBJ1-6; possibly TRBD1 for D (5 bases). V was trimmed by 2 bases and J by 9 bases, leaving 11 bases between them. This CDR3 is 14 amino acids long. CDR1 SNHLY and CDR2 FYNNEI come from the germline V gene.

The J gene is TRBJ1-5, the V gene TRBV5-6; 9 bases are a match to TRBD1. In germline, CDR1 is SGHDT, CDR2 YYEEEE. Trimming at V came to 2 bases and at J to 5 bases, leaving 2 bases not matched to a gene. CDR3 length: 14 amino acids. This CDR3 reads CASSLQGAHQPQHF. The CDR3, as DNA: TGTGCCAGCAGCTTACAGGGGGCCCATCAGCCCCAGCATTTT.

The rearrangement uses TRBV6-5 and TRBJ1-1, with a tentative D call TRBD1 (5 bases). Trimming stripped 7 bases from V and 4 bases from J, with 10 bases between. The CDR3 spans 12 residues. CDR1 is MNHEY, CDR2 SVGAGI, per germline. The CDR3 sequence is CASKRGGTEAFF. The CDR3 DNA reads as TGTGCCAGCAAGAGGGGAGGCACTGAAGCTTTCTTT.

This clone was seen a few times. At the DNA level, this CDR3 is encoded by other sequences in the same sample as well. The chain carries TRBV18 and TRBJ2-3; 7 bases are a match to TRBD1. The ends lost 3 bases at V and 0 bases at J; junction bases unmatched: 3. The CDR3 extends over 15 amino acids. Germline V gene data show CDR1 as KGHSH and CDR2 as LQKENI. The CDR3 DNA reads TGTGCCAGCTCACCTGGGACAGTCAGCACAGATACGCAGTATTTT. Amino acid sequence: CASSPGTVSTDTQYF. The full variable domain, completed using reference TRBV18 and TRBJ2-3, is NAGVMQNPRHLVRRRGQEARLRCSPMKGHSHVYWYRQLPEEGLKFMVYLQKENIIDESGMPKERFSAEFPKEGPSILRIQQVVRGDSAAYFCASSPGTVSTDTQYFGPGTRLTVL.

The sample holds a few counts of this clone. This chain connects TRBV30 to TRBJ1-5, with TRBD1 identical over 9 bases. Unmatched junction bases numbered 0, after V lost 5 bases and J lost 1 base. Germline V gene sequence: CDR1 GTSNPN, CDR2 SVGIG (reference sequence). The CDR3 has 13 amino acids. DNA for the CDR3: TGTGCCTGGGACAGGGGGAGCAATCAGCCCCAGCATTTT. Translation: CAWDRGSNQPQHF.

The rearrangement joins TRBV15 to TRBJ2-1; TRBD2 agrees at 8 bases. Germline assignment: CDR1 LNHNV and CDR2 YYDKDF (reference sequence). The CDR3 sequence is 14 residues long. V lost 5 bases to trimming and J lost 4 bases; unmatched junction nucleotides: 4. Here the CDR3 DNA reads TGTGCCACCAGCTTCGGGGGGGGTTACAATGAGCAGTTCTTC. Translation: CATSFGGGYNEQFF. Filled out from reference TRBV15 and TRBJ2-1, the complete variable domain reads DAMVIQNPRYQVTQFGKPVTLSCSQTLNHNVMYWYQQKSSQAPKLLFHYYDKDFNNEADTPDNFQSRRPNTSFCFLDIRSPGLGDTAMYLCATSFGGGYNEQFFGPGTRLTVL.

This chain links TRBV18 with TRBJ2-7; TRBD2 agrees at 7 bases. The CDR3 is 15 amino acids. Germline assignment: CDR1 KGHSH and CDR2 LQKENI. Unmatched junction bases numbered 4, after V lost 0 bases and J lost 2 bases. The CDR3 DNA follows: TGTGCCAGCTCACCACCGGGGAGGGGAGCCTACGAGCAGTACTTC. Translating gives CASSPPGRGAYEQYF.

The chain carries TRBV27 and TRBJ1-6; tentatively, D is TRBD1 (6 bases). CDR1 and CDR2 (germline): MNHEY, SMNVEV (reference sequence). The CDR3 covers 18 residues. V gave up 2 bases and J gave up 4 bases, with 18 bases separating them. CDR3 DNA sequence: TGTGCCAGCAGTTTAAGGGATGCAGGGGATAAGTATAATTCACCCCTCCACTTT. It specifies CASSLRDAGDKYNSPLHF.

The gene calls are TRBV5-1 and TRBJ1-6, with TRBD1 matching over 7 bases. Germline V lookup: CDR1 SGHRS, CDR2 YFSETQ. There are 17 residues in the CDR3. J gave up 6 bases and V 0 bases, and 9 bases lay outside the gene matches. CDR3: CASSLDRATGSNSPLHF. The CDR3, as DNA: TGCGCCAGCAGCTTGGATCGGGCGACAGGGAGTAATTCACCCCTCCACTTT.

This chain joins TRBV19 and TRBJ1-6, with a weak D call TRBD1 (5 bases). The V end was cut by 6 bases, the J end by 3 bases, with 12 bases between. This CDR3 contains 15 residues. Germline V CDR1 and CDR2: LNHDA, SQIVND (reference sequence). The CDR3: CASREQVNYNSPLHF. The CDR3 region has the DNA TGTGCCAGTAGGGAACAGGTGAACTATAATTCACCCCTCCACTTT.

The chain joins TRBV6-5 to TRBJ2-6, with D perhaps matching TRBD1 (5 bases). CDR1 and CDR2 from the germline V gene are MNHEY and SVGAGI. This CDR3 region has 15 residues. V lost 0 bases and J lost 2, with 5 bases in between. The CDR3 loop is CASSYSRAGANVLTF. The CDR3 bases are TGTGCCAGCAGTTACTCCAGGGCTGGGGCCAACGTCCTGACTTTC.

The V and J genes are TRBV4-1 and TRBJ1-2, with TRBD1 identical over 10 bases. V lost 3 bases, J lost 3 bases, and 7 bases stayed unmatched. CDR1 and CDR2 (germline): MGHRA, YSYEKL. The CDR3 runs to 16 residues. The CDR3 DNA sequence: TGCGCCAGCAGCCACCTGACAGGGGGCGCGGACTATGGCTACACCTTC. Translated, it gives CASSHLTGGADYGYTF.

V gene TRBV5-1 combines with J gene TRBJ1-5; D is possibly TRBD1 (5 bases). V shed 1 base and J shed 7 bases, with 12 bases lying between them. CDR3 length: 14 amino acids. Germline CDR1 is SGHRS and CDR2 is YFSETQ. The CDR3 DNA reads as TGCGCCAGCAGCTTGAGGCAGGGATGGCAGCCCCAGCATTTT. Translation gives CASSLRQGWQPQHF.

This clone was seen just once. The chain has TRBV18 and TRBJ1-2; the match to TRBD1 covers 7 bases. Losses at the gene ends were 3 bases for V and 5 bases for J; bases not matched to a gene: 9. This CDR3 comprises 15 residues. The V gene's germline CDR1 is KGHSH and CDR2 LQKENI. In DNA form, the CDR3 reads TGTGCCAGCTCACCCTTCCCGGGACAGCCTTATGGCTACACCTTC. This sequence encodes CASSPFPGQPYGYTF.

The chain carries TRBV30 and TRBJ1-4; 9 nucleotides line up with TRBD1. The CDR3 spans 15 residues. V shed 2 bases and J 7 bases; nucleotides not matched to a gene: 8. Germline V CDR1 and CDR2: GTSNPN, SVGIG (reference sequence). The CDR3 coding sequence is TGTGCCTGGAGTACAGGGGGCGCCTATGGTGAAAAACTGTTTTTT. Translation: CAWSTGGAYGEKLFF.

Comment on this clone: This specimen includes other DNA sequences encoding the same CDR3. The DNA for the CDR3 is TGTGCCAGTAGTATCGGGACAGGTGGCAATCAGCCCCAGCATTTT. Translating it yields CASSIGTGGNQPQHF. The V and J genes are TRBV19 and TRBJ1-5; 8 bases are shared with TRBD1. CDR1 and CDR2 from the germline V gene are LNHDA and SQIVND (reference sequence). The V and J ends lost 3 bases and 2 bases, in that order; junction bases with no gene match: 3. CDR3 size: 15 residues.